The 26 T cell receptor beta chains given below trace back to one sample, sequenced in a study of CD8+CD57+ T cells in acquired aplastic anemia. TCR beta VDJ and CDR3 profiles were obtained from a genomic DNA template. One entry per CDR3 protein results from TCRdb running MiXCR on the reads. This sample has about 100,000 distinct CDR3 sequences, with roughly 50% found just once. What was sequenced was sorted CD4+, CD8+, or CD8+CD57+ T cells (not recorded which) from PBMCs. The receptor set was obtained from a human donor in good health, serving as a control.

This clonotype was counted many times. The chain uses TRBV14 and TRBJ1-2; a possible D gene is TRBD1 (5 bases). Germline values: CDR1 SGHDN, CDR2 FVKESK. This CDR3 has 13 amino acids. Trimming took off 0 bases at V and 8 bases at J, with 10 bases between the two ends. CDR3 nucleotide sequence: TGTGCCAGCAGCCAAGACTCAAGGGGAGGCTACACCTTC. It yields the protein CASSQDSRGGYTF.

The chain links TRBV19 to TRBJ2-7, with 9 positions matching TRBD1. The CDR3 consists of 14 residues. CDR1 and CDR2 (germline): LNHDA, SQIVND (reference sequence). The junction had 5 bases not matched to a gene; V was cut back by 3 bases and J by 5 bases. This CDR3 is CASSISGQGDEQYF. The CDR3 nucleotides read TGTGCCAGTAGTATTTCGGGACAGGGAGACGAGCAGTACTTC.

This chain joins TRBV5-5 and TRBJ2-7; D ambiguous. CDR3 length: 13 amino acids. The V gene lost 5 bases and the J gene lost 4 bases, with 13 bases spanning the gap. Germline lookup yields CDR1 SGHKS and CDR2 YYEKEE (reference sequence). CDR3 region: CASSPTAHYEQYF. DNA for the CDR3: TGTGCCAGCAGTCCGACGGCCCATTACGAGCAGTACTTC.

The chain carries TRBV7-2 and TRBJ2-3, with D hard to call. CDR1 and CDR2 from the germline V gene are SGHTA and FQGNSA. The CDR3 extends over 12 amino acids. Trimming removed 5 bases from V and 4 bases from J, with 7 bases in between. The CDR3, as DNA: TGTGCCAGCAGCGAGGCGGCAGATACGCAGTATTTT. It specifies CASSEAADTQYF. Using reference TRBV7-2 and TRBJ2-3 for the parts outside the CDR3, the full variable domain is GAGVSQSPSNKVTEKGKDVELRCDPISGHTALYWYRQSLGQGLEFLIYFQGNSAPDKSGLPSDRFSAERTGGSVSTLTIQRTQQEDSAVYLCASSEAADTQYFGPGTRLTVL.

This chain connects TRBV6-1 to TRBJ2-5; TRBD1 agrees at 7 bases. CDR3 length equals 13 residues. Germline-derived CDR1 and CDR2 are MNHNS and SASEGT. Trimming cost V 5 bases and J 3 bases; bases outside gene matches: 3. The CDR3 sequence: CASSTGTEETQYF. DNA of the CDR3: TGTGCCAGCAGTACCGGGACAGAAGAGACCCAGTACTTC.

The chain is built from TRBV2 and TRBJ2-1; TRBD2 aligns across 7 bases. Germline assignment: CDR1 SNHLY and CDR2 FYNNEI. Germline trimming cut 10 bases from V and 0 bases from J; bases unmatched to any gene: 9. The CDR3 is made up of 15 amino acids. CDR3 sequence: CATMLAGHSYNEQFF. CDR3 nucleotides: TGTGCCACCATGTTAGCGGGCCACTCCTACAATGAGCAGTTCTTC.

This clonotype was detected many times. This chain joins TRBV5-5 and TRBJ1-3; D gene uncertain. Germline assignment: CDR1 SGHKS and CDR2 YYEKEE (reference sequence). The CDR3 is made up of 13 amino acids. The V end lost 3 bases, the J end lost 1 base, and 5 bases lay between the germline ends. In nucleotides, the CDR3 is TGTGCCAGCAGCTGGGGTTCTGGAAACACCATATATTTT. Its protein product is CASSWGSGNTIYF. The variable domain in full, completed from reference TRBV5-5 and TRBJ1-3, reads DAGVTQSPTHLIKTRGQQVTLRCSPISGHKSVSWYQQVLGQGPQFIFQYYEKEERGRGNFPDRFSARQFPNYSSELNVNALLLGDSALYLCASSWGSGNTIYFGEGSWLTVV.

The chain is built from TRBV5-1 and TRBJ2-3; D possibly corresponds to TRBD2 (6 bases). V gave up 0 bases and J gave up 7 bases, with 9 bases separating them. There are 13 residues in the CDR3. Germline V gene sequence: CDR1 SGHRS, CDR2 YFSETQ. Here the CDR3 reads CASSLGDLNTQYF. Written as DNA, the CDR3 is TGCGCCAGCAGCTTGGGGGACTTAAATACGCAGTATTTT.

The J gene is TRBJ1-1, the V gene TRBV15; 7 nucleotides align to TRBD1. This CDR3 comprises 13 residues. Germline V CDR1 and CDR2: LNHNV, YYDKDF (reference sequence). Trimming cost V 0 bases and J 9 bases; bases outside gene matches: 4. The CDR3 DNA is TGTGCCACCAGCAGAGATAGGGACAGACAAGCTTTCTTT. Residues: CATSRDRDRQAFF.

This clonotype showed up just a few times. At one of its ends the junction is not consistent with the germline gene, which may arise from a read error. The chain uses TRBV29-1 and TRBJ1-1; D gene uncertain. This CDR3 has 12 amino acids. Germline V gene data show CDR1 as SQVTM and CDR2 as ANQGSEA. CDR3 nucleotide sequence: TGCAGCGTTGAAGGGACGAACACTGAAGCTTCCTTT. Amino acids: CSVEGTNTEASF.

The chain is built from TRBV14 and TRBJ2-3; D is unresolved. Germline CDR1 is SGHDN and CDR2 is FVKESK. Trimming left V 3 bases short and J 6 bases short, with 10 bases between. The CDR3 extends over 13 amino acids. The CDR3 sequence: CASSQSLSDTQYF. CDR3 DNA sequence: TGTGCCAGCAGCCAGTCCTTATCGGATACGCAGTATTTT.

The CDR3 DNA reads as TGCAGTGCTAGAGGGTCAGGGACGCGAAACACCATATATTTT. It codes for CSARGSGTRNTIYF. This chain connects TRBV20-1 to TRBJ1-3; D is perhaps TRBD1 (5 bases). CDR1 DFQATT and CDR2 SNEGSKA come from the germline V gene (reference sequence). This CDR3 has 14 residues. V lost 1 base and J 5 bases, leaving 12 bases between the germline ends.

The V call is TRBV29-1, the J call TRBJ2-5, with TRBD2 matching 8 bases. The V and J ends lost 2 bases and 3 bases, in that order; junction bases with no gene match: 5. From germline, CDR1 is SQVTM and CDR2 ANQGSEA. The CDR3 consists of 14 residues. The CDR3 loop is CSVEIQRGKETQYF. CDR3 nucleotides: TGCAGCGTTGAAATCCAGCGGGGGAAAGAGACCCAGTACTTC.

This clonotype was counted many times. The chain links TRBV6-1 to TRBJ1-1; D unclear. The germline CDR1 and CDR2 sequences are MNHNS and SASEGT. This CDR3 is 13 amino acids long. With 4 bases removed from V and 2 bases from J, the gap between germline ends came to 8 bases. The CDR3 DNA is TGTGCCAGCAGTGCCGGGGAAAACACTGAAGCTTTCTTT. Residues: CASSAGENTEAFF.

In its sample, this clonotype was seen many times. The V call is TRBV12-3 or TRBV12-4, the J call TRBJ1-2; no firm D call. CDR3 size: 13 residues. V was clipped by 2 bases and J by 4 bases, with 8 bases between them. The CDR3: CASSLTSAYGYTF. The CDR3 DNA sequence: TGTGCCAGCAGTTTAACGAGTGCCTATGGCTACACCTTC.

The V gene is TRBV20-1, the J gene TRBJ1-5; D not resolved. Germline CDR1 and CDR2: DFQATT and SNEGSKA (reference sequence). This CDR3 is built from 15 residues. V was trimmed by 5 bases and J by 2 bases, leaving 16 bases between them. The CDR3 DNA reads TGCAGTGCTTTGGGGAAGGAGGTAGGCAATCAGCCCCAGCATTTT. Translation: CSALGKEVGNQPQHF.

This chain connects TRBV2 to TRBJ2-7; unclear D gene. Trimming shortened V by 6 bases and J by 0 bases, and 12 bases separated the two germline ends. The germline V gene has CDR1 SNHLY and CDR2 FYNNEI. CDR3 length: 14 residues. The CDR3 sequence is CASRARTSSYEQYF. DNA for the CDR3: TGTGCCAGCAGGGCCAGGACGAGCTCCTACGAGCAGTACTTC.

Details on this clonotype: One base away lies a much larger clone, so this may be a sequencing read error. The conserved phenylalanine or tryptophan is not found at the CDR3 terminus, so this likely reflects a read error. J is TRBJ1-1 and V is TRBV12-3 or TRBV12-4; 8 bases match TRBD1. With V trimmed by 4 bases and J by 10 bases, 17 bases remained unmatched. CDR3 length: 16 amino acids. The CDR3 DNA follows: TGTGCCAGCAGTTCAGCATCCAGGGGGCGTAACGTCCGAGCTTTCTCT. Amino acid sequence: CASSSASRGRNVRAFS.

The rearrangement uses TRBV11-2 and TRBJ2-5; TRBD1 is a possible D gene (5 bases). CDR1 and CDR2 from the germline V gene are SGHAT and FQNNGV. The CDR3 consists of 14 residues. Trimming shortened V by 3 bases and J by 1 base, and 9 bases separated the two germline ends. DNA for the CDR3: TGTGCCAGCAGCTTTCTACAGGTCCAAGAGACCCAGTACTTC. The encoded protein is CASSFLQVQETQYF.

On this clonotype itself: A much bigger clone sits one base away, suggesting this may be a read error. J is TRBJ1-3 and V is TRBV6-1; 9 bases line up with TRBD1. The length of the CDR3 is 17 residues. Germline CDR1 is MNHNS and CDR2 is SASEGT. The CDR3 DNA reads TGTGCCGGCAGTGATCCCGGGACAGGGTTCTTTGGAAACACCATATATTTT. Translating gives CAGSDPGTGFFGNTIYF.

A few counts support this clonotype. The chain has TRBV6-1 and TRBJ2-7; D is unclear. V lost 8 bases and J 0 bases, leaving 11 bases between the germline ends. CDR3 size: 13 residues. The V gene's germline CDR1 is MNHNS and CDR2 SASEGT. The CDR3 bases are TGTGCCAGCCCCGACCAATACTCCTACGAGCAGTACTTC. It translates to CASPDQYSYEQYF.

This clonotype occurred once. The chain uses TRBV19 and TRBJ1-5; a weak D match, TRBD1 (5 bases). The germline V gene has CDR1 LNHDA and CDR2 SQIVND (reference sequence). This CDR3 comprises 15 residues. V was shortened by 4 bases and J by 1 base, with 11 bases between the two germline ends. The CDR3 protein is CASSTGLLSNQPQHF. CDR3 DNA: TGTGCCAGTAGTACGGGACTCCTGAGCAATCAGCCCCAGCATTTT.

The chain has TRBV20-1 and TRBJ2-1, with TRBD1 identical over 9 bases. The CDR3 has 12 amino acids. J gave up 6 bases and V 3 bases, and 0 bases lay outside the gene matches. Germline CDR1 reads DFQATT; CDR2 reads SNEGSKA (reference sequence). DNA for the CDR3: TGCAGTGCTAGGACAGGGGGCAATGAGCAGTTCTTC. Amino acids: CSARTGGNEQFF.

This clonotype was seen at least ten times. This rearrangement joins TRBV9 to TRBJ2-7; unclear D gene. The germline V and J ends were trimmed by 3 bases and 2 bases, with 9 bases remaining between them. The CDR3 is made up of 13 amino acids. Germline V gene lookup returns CDR1 SGDLS and CDR2 YYNGEE. The CDR3 region has the DNA TGTGCCAGCAGCGAGGACGGAACCTACGAGCAGTACTTC. This codes for CASSEDGTYEQYF. Full variable domain (rest looked up from reference TRBV9 and TRBJ2-7): DSGVTQTPKHLITATGQRVTLRCSPRSGDLSVYWYQQSLDQGLQFLIQYYNGEERAKGNILERFSAQQFPDLHSELNLSSLELGDSALYFCASSEDGTYEQYFGPGTRLTVT.

V and J are TRBV11-3 and TRBJ1-1; TRBD1 might be the D (5 bases). The CDR3 is 13 amino acids. Germline loops: CDR1 SGHNT, CDR2 YENEEA. Trimming left V 3 bases short and J 5 bases short, with 10 bases between. As DNA, the CDR3 is TGTGCCAGCAGCTTGCCAGGGCGGACTGAAGCTTTCTTT. Protein product: CASSLPGRTEAFF.

The chain couples TRBV20-1 to TRBJ1-3; tentative D call: TRBD1 (5 bases). CDR1 is DFQATT, CDR2 SNEGSKA, per germline (reference sequence). V was clipped by 0 bases and J by 2 bases, with 17 bases between them. The length of the CDR3 is 17 residues. CDR3 coding DNA: TGCAGTGCTAGAGACTTTGACACAGGACACCCTGGAAACACCATATATTTT. The encoded protein is CSARDFDTGHPGNTIYF.